This TCR beta chain was recovered during a study of blood T cell repertoires in COVID-19. The length of the CDR3 is 16 residues. Per germline, CDR1 SGHTS and CDR2 YDEGEE. V dropped 4 bases and J dropped 1; count of bases not matched to a gene: 7. The data were produced by immunoSEQ multiplex PCR, yet TCRdb's version contains in-frame clones alone and is incomplete. This sample has some 16,000 clones, with roughly nine tenths found just once. Sequenced: peripheral blood. The sequence came from a man older than 75 with acute or convalescent COVID-19. The chain has TRBV5-8 and TRBJ2-5; TRBD2 aligns across 10 bases. The CDR3 spells CASSLLAGGPQETQYF. Written as DNA, the CDR3 is TGTGCCAGCAGCCTTTTAGCGGGGGGCCCCCAAGAGACCCAGTACTTC.